A single sample is the source of the 13 T cell receptor beta chains below, sequenced in a study of T-cell memory formation after mild COVID-19. MiXCR, applied by TCRdb to the 5' RACE reads, yields one record per CDR3 protein. The sample consists of about 150,000 distinct CDR3 sequences, 20% to 25% of them appearing once. What was sequenced was PBMCs or a T cell subset sorted from them (not recorded which). These receptors all stem from an adult woman who had mild COVID-19 (a few samples of this study predate the infection). Cell type and time point are not known.

The gene calls are TRBV4-3 and TRBJ1-2; D is uncertain. Germline lookup yields CDR1 LGHNA and CDR2 YSLEER. V lost 1 base to trimming and J lost 6 bases, with 27 bases between them. The CDR3 is made up of 19 amino acids. The CDR3 region has the DNA TGCGCCAGCAGCCAAGGTCCCATCACCGCCTCCACAGACGCCAATGGCTACACCTTC. Its translation: CASSQGPITASTDANGYTF.

This clonotype occurred a few times. The DNA of the CDR3 is TGTGCCAGCAGCCAAGATGGCTCGGCAGGACCAGGAGACGAGCAGTACTTC. Translating gives CASSQDGSAGPGDEQYF. This chain joins TRBV4-2 and TRBJ2-7; D remains ambiguous. Germline CDR1 LGHNA, CDR2 YNFKEQ. Trimming stripped 0 bases from V and 5 bases from J, with 20 bases between. The CDR3 extends over 17 amino acids.

The table lists this clonotype with a few counts. This chain links TRBV27 with TRBJ2-7; D is unresolved. V was pared by 5 bases and J by 3 bases, with 11 bases between. CDR1 is MNHEY, CDR2 SMNVEV, per germline (reference sequence). CDR3 length: 13 amino acids. The CDR3 DNA sequence: TGTGCCAGCAGTCGCAGTGGATACTACGAGCAGTACTTC. It is translated as CASSRSGYYEQYF.

This clonotype was seen a handful of times. The chain combines TRBV7-9 with TRBJ2-1; the D gene is possibly TRBD2 (5 bases). The germline CDR1 and CDR2 sequences are SEHNR and FQNEAQ (reference sequence). The CDR3 totals 13 residues. Trimming shortened V by 8 bases and J by 5 bases, and 13 bases separated the two germline ends. CDR3 nucleotide sequence: TGTGCCAGCGGCCAGACGGAGGACAATGAGCAGTTCTTC. Translated: CASGQTEDNEQFF.

This clonotype was counted a few times. V is TRBV21-1 and J is TRBJ2-3; the table assigns TRBD1, which was not confirmed against the DNA. TRBV21-1 corresponds to a pseudogene. The CDR3 runs 18 residues. Here the CDR3 DNA reads TGTGCCAGCAGCAAATCCAGACAGGGTCGATTATGGACAGATACGCAGTATTTT. Encoded protein: CASSKSRQGRLWTDTQYF.

The gene calls are TRBV12-3 or TRBV12-4 and TRBJ1-5; 7 bases are a match to TRBD1. The CDR3 consists of 14 residues. Unmatched junction bases numbered 5, after V lost 5 bases and J lost 4 bases. This CDR3 is CASSQGTANQPQHF. CDR3 in DNA: TGTGCCAGCAGTCAAGGGACAGCTAATCAGCCCCAGCATTTT.

V is TRBV4-1 and J is TRBJ1-2; tentative D call: TRBD1 (5 bases). The V end lost 3 bases, the J end lost 13 bases, and 24 bases lay between the germline ends. CDR1 and CDR2 (germline): MGHRA, YSYEKL. The CDR3 has 15 residues. CDR3 bases: TGCGCCAGCAGCCAGGGACCGGGGCTCACATTTGGAAGCACCTTC. Translating gives CASSQGPGLTFGSTF.

The chain joins TRBV10-3 to TRBJ2-5, with 10 bases aligning to TRBD1. The germline CDR1 and CDR2 sequences are ENHRY and SYGVKD. This CDR3 region has 12 residues. J gave up 4 bases and V 10 bases, and 3 bases lay outside the gene matches. DNA of the CDR3: TGTGCCAGCAGACAGGGGGCAGAGACCCAGTACTTC. Translating it yields CASRQGAETQYF.

The V call is TRBV27, the J call TRBJ2-7; D gene uncertain. The CDR3 runs 13 residues. The germline V and J ends were trimmed by 0 bases and 6 bases, with 9 bases remaining between them. Germline CDR1 reads MNHEY; CDR2 reads SMNVEV (reference sequence). CDR3 sequence: CASSLSRIGEQYF. In DNA, the CDR3 is TGTGCCAGCAGTTTATCCCGCATCGGCGAGCAGTACTTC.

The chain uses TRBV7-6 and TRBJ2-1; 7 bases align to TRBD2. Trimming cost V 8 bases and J 4 bases; bases outside gene matches: 11. The V gene's germline CDR1 is SGHVS and CDR2 FNYEAQ. The CDR3 runs 15 residues. The CDR3 protein is CASGWGGHPYNEQFF. The CDR3 DNA sequence: TGTGCCAGCGGCTGGGGAGGGCACCCTTACAATGAGCAGTTCTTC.

J is TRBJ2-1 and V is TRBV12-3 or TRBV12-4; 12 nucleotides align to TRBD2. Losses at the gene ends were 3 bases for V and 10 bases for J; bases not matched to a gene: 7. The CDR3 length is 15 residues. The CDR3 region has the DNA TGTGCCAGCAGTTTGTTACTAGCGGGGGGTCGGGAGCAGTTCTTC. Residues: CASSLLLAGGREQFF.

This clonotype has more than one count but fewer than ten. This sequence joins TRBV11-2 and TRBJ2-7; D is unclear. Between the trimmed V and J ends, which lost 6 bases and 0 bases, there was a span of 6 bases. This CDR3 contains 12 residues. Germline CDR1 and CDR2: SGHAT and FQNNGV. CDR3 loop: CASRFLSYEQYF. The CDR3 DNA reads TGTGCCAGCAGATTCCTCTCCTACGAGCAGTACTTC.

This clonotype was seen a few times. The rearrangement joins TRBV20-1 to TRBJ2-1, with TRBD2 matching over 12 bases. This CDR3 has 14 amino acids. CDR1 is DFQATT and CDR2 is SNEGSKA in the germline V gene (reference sequence). J was trimmed by 9 bases and V by 6 bases; bases with no gene match: 9. The CDR3 DNA reads TGCAGTGCACGGACTAGCGGGACGGGCGCTGAGCAGTTCTTC. This sequence encodes CSARTSGTGAEQFF.